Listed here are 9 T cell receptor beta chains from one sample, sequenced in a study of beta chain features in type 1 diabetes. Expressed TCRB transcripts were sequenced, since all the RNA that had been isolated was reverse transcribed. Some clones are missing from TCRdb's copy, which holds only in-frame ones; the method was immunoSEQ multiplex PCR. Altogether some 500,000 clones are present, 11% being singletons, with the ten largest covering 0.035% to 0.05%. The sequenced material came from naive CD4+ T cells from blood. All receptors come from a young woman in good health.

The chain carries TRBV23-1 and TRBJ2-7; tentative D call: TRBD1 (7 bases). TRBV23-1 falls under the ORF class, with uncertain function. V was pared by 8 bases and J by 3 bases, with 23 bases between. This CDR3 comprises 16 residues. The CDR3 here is CASSTFPAGQIYEQYV. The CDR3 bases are TGCGCCAGCTCCACGTTCCCCGCGGGACAGATCTACGAGCAGTACGTC.

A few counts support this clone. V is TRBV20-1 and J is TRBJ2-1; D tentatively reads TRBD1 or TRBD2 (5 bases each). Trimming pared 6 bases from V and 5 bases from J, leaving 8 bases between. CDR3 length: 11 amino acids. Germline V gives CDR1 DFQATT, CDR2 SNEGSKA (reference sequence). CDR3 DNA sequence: TGCAGTGCCTGGGGGAACAATGAGCAGTTCTTC. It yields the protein CSAWGNNEQFF.

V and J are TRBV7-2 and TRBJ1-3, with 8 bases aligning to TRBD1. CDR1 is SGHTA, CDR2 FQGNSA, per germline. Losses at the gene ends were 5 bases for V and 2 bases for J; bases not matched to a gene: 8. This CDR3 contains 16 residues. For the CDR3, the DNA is TGTGCCAGCAGCACCCTGGACAGGGTTCCTGGAAACACCATATATTTT. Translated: CASSTLDRVPGNTIYF.

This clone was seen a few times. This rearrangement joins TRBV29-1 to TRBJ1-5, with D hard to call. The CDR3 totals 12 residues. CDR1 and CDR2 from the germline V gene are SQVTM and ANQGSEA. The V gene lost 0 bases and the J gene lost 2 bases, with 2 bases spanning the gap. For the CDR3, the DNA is TGCAGCGTTGAAGATGGCAATCAGCCCCAGCATTTT. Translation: CSVEDGNQPQHF.

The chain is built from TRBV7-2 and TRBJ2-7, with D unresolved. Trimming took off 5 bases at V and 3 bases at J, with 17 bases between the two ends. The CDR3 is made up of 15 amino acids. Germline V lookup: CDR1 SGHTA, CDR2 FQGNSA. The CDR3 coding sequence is TGTGCCAGCAGCACCCCACTGTCAGGTGGCTACGAGCAGTACTTC. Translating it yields CASSTPLSGGYEQYF.

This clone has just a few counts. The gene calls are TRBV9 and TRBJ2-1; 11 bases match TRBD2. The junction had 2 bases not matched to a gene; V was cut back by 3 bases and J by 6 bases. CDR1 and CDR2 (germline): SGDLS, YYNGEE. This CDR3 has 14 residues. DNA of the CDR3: TGTGCCAGCAGCGAACTAGCGGGAGCCAATGAGCAGTTCTTC. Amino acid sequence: CASSELAGANEQFF. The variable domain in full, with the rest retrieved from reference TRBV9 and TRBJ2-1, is DSGVTQTPKHLITATGQRVTLRCSPRSGDLSVYWYQQSLDQGLQFLIQYYNGEERAKGNILERFSAQQFPDLHSELNLSSLELGDSALYFCASSELAGANEQFFGPGTRLTVL.

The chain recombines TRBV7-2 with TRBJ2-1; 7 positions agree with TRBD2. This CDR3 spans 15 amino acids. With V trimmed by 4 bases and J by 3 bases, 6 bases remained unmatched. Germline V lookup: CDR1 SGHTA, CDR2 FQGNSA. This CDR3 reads CASSSGLGLYNEQFF. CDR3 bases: TGTGCCAGCAGCTCAGGACTAGGGCTCTACAATGAGCAGTTCTTC.

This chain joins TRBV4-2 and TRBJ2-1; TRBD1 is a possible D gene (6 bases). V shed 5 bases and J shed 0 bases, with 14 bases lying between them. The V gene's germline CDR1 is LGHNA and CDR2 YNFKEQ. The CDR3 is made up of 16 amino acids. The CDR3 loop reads CASSVQQGSSYNEQFF. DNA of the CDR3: TGTGCCAGCAGCGTTCAACAGGGAAGCTCCTACAATGAGCAGTTCTTC.

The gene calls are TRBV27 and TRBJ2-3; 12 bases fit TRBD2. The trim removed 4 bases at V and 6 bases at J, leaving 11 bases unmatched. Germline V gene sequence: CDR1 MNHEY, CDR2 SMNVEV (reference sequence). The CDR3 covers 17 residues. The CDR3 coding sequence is TGTGCCAGCAGTTCTCCCGGACTAGCGGGAAAGCCGGATACGCAGTATTTT. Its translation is CASSSPGLAGKPDTQYF.